The 16 T cell receptor beta chains reported below all come from one sample, sequenced in a study of T cell responses to AZD1222 COVID-19 vaccine. The table came from immunoSEQ multiplex PCR; TCRdb's copy has only in-frame clones and leaves some out. Found here are 150,000 to 180,000 clones, around 85% of them singletons; the top ten hold 5.5%. The sample in question was peripheral blood, obtained on day 0 of MenACWY control vaccination. Receptor source: an adult in good health.

This chain links TRBV7-2 with TRBJ1-1; no reliable D call. The germline gives CDR1 SGHTA, CDR2 FQGNSA. Trimming cost V 8 bases and J 3 bases, with 7 bases left between them. CDR3 size: 11 residues. DNA of the CDR3: TGTGCCAGCGGTATGTACACTGAAGCTTTCTTT. This codes for CASGMYTEAFF.

The genes are TRBV27 and TRBJ1-1; D remains ambiguous. CDR3 length: 14 amino acids. CDR1 is MNHEY and CDR2 is SMNVEV in the germline V gene (reference sequence). The V and J ends lost 1 base and 5 bases respectively, with 11 bases between them. For the CDR3, the DNA is TGTGCCAGCAGTTTATGGACTGATGGGACTGAAGCTTTCTTT. It translates to CASSLWTDGTEAFF.

The gene calls are TRBV15 and TRBJ1-2; the D gene is possibly TRBD1 (5 bases). The CDR3 is made up of 17 amino acids. The germline CDR1 and CDR2 sequences are LNHNV and YYDKDF (reference sequence). The V end lost 0 bases, the J end lost 2 bases, and 16 bases lay between the germline ends. This CDR3 is CATSREVAGRENYGYTF. The CDR3 nucleotides are TGTGCCACCAGCAGAGAGGTGGCGGGCAGGGAGAACTATGGCTACACCTTC.

CDR3 nucleotides: TGTGCCAGCAGTTCCGGGACAGGCGTCTACGAGCAGTACTTC. Encoded protein: CASSSGTGVYEQYF. The rearrangement uses TRBV13 and TRBJ2-7, with TRBD1 matching over 8 bases. Trimming removed 6 bases from V and 3 bases from J; junction bases left unmatched: 7. Germline CDR1 PRHDT, CDR2 FYEKMQ (reference sequence). This CDR3 contains 14 residues.

The chain joins TRBV24-1 to TRBJ1-5, with D tentatively TRBD1 (6 bases). The CDR3 is 14 residues long. Trimming stripped 5 bases from V and 3 bases from J, with 10 bases between. The germline CDR1 and CDR2 sequences are KGHDR and SFDVKD. CDR3 nucleotide sequence: TGTGCCACCAGTGCGGCAGGGGCCAATCAGCCCCAGCATTTT. It encodes CATSAAGANQPQHF.

The V gene is TRBV28, the J gene TRBJ2-1; D call uncertain. This CDR3 has 16 amino acids. The V gene's germline CDR1 is MDHEN and CDR2 SYDVKM. Trimming cost V 7 bases and J 0 bases, with 16 bases left between them. The CDR3 region is CASTKGVPGSYNEQFF. CDR3 DNA sequence: TGTGCCAGCACCAAAGGCGTCCCGGGCTCCTACAATGAGCAGTTCTTC.

The rearrangement uses TRBV15 and TRBJ2-7; 7 nucleotides line up with TRBD1. J gave up 7 bases and V 1 base, and 7 bases lay outside the gene matches. CDR1 and CDR2 from the germline V gene are LNHNV and YYDKDF (reference sequence). The CDR3 extends over 14 amino acids. The DNA for the CDR3 is TGTGCCACCAGCAGAGGAGGGGGCTCTGGGGAGCAGTACTTC. Its translation is CATSRGGGSGEQYF.

The rearrangement joins TRBV29-1 to TRBJ2-1; 13 nucleotides match TRBD2. After removal of 4 bases from V and 0 bases from J, the junction contained 6 bases not matched to a gene. Germline CDR1 is SQVTM and CDR2 is ANQGSEA. CDR3 length: 17 residues. The DNA for the CDR3 is TGCAGCGTTGCAGGACTAGCGGGGGAGAGCTCCTACAATGAGCAGTTCTTC. Translated, it gives CSVAGLAGESSYNEQFF.

This rearrangement joins TRBV5-4 to TRBJ2-6, with D unclear. Germline CDR1 and CDR2: SGHNT and YYREEE (reference sequence). CDR3 length equals 15 residues. V was clipped by 3 bases and J by 1 base, with 8 bases between them. The CDR3 coding sequence is TGTGCCAGCAGCTCACCCGTATCTGGGGCCAACGTCCTGACTTTC. Translating gives CASSSPVSGANVLTF.

The table lists this clone with a few counts. The chain is built from TRBV6-1 and TRBJ2-5; 7 bases align to TRBD2. The CDR3 contains 12 residues. The germline CDR1 and CDR2 sequences are MNHNS and SASEGT. V trimming: 3 bases; J trimming: 7 bases; junction bases outside the gene matches: 2. CDR3 nucleotide sequence: TGTGCCAGCAGTGAGCCGGGGGGGACCCAGTACTTC. Amino acids: CASSEPGGTQYF.

The chain has TRBV2 and TRBJ1-2; TRBD1 might be the D (6 bases). This CDR3 has 13 amino acids. V dropped 5 bases and J dropped 5 bases, with 12 bases sitting between them. Germline V gene data show CDR1 as SNHLY and CDR2 as FYNNEI. CDR3 sequence: CASSLITGYGYTF. The CDR3 bases are TGTGCCAGCAGTTTGATCACAGGGTATGGCTACACCTTC.

This chain joins TRBV14 and TRBJ1-2, with D perhaps TRBD1 (5 bases). V was trimmed by 4 bases and J by 5 bases, leaving 14 bases between them. The CDR3 is 14 amino acids. Germline assignment: CDR1 SGHDN and CDR2 FVKESK. The CDR3 loop reads CASSPKGLYYGYTF. CDR3 nucleotide sequence: TGTGCCAGCAGCCCCAAGGGACTCTATTATGGCTACACCTTC.

As to this clone: Other nucleotide sequences from this sample produce the same CDR3. The J gene is TRBJ1-2, the V gene TRBV27; a weak D match, TRBD1 (5 bases). The CDR3 is 13 residues long. V gave up 4 bases and J gave up 2 bases, with 8 bases separating them. Germline CDR1 reads MNHEY; CDR2 reads SMNVEV (reference sequence). As DNA, the CDR3 is TGTGCCAGCAGTTCCCGGACAAACTATGGCTACACCTTC. Amino acid sequence: CASSSRTNYGYTF.

The CDR3 DNA follows: TGCGCCAGCAGTGTGGGGAGAGATCAGCCCCAGCATTTT. It yields the protein CASSVGRDQPQHF. This chain links TRBV10-1 with TRBJ1-5, with D hard to call. The CDR3 totals 13 residues. V dropped 4 bases and J dropped 5 bases, with 9 bases sitting between them. The germline V gene encodes CDR1 WNHNN and CDR2 SYGVQD (reference sequence).

The rearrangement links TRBV24-1 to TRBJ2-1, with 10 positions matching TRBD2. With 0 bases clipped from V and 1 base from J, the junction kept 17 bases outside the gene matches. The CDR3 has 22 residues. In germline, CDR1 is KGHDR, CDR2 SFDVKD. The CDR3 DNA reads TGTGCCACCAGTGATTTGCGGTCGCCAGCGGGAGGGATGAGTGGATCCTACAATGAGCAGTTCTTC. It is translated as CATSDLRSPAGGMSGSYNEQFF.

This clone appeared once. The gene calls are TRBV19 and TRBJ2-1, with TRBD1 as a possible D gene (5 bases). The length of the CDR3 is 13 residues. CDR1 is LNHDA, CDR2 SQIVND, per germline (reference sequence). V lost 4 bases to trimming and J lost 8 bases, with 12 bases between them. The CDR3 coding sequence is TGTGCCAGTAGTAGACGGACCAGGGATGAGCAGTTCTTC. As protein: CASSRRTRDEQFF.